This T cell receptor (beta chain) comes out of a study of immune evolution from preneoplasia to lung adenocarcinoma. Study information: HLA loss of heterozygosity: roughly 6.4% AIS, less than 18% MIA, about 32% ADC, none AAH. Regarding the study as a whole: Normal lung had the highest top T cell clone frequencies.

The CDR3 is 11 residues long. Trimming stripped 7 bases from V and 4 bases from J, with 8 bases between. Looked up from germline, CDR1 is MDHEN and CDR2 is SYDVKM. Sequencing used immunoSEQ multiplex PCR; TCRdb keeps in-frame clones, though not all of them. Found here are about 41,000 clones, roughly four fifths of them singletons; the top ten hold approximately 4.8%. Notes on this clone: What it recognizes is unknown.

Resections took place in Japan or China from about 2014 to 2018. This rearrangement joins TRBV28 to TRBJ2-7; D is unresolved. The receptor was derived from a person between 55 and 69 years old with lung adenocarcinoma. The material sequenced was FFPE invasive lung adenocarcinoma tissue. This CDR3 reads CASKERYEQYF. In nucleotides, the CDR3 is TGTGCCAGCAAGGAGAGATACGAGCAGTACTTC.